These T cell receptor beta chains were read from a single sample in a study of T cells after posttransplantation cyclophosphamide. TCRdb's table, derived via immunoSEQ multiplex PCR, lists solely in-frame clones and lacks some. The data contain 35,000 to 45,000 clones, over 75% of them singletons. The sample consisted of CD4+ T cells sorted from blood, taken 1903 days after a stem cell transplant with posttransplant cyclophosphamide. These receptors originate from a female patient aged 35 to 55 who received an allogeneic stem cell transplant from a related donor, was CMV-positive, and had no GVHD. Part of the T cell pool may stem from the graft donor. The CDR3 runs from the conserved cysteine through the conserved F or W. Fields, in order: V gene, clone size, J gene, D gene, CDR3 protein, CDR3 DNA. The D gene is left open where the match is weak. Clone size is given for some rows only: seen once, a few or many times, or a class if the clone is expanded.

TRBV5-4	.	TRBJ1-1	.	CASSFRDMNTEAFF	TGTGCCAGCAGCTTCCGGGACATGAACACTGAAGCTTTCTTT
TRBV5-5	.	TRBJ2-3	.	CASSLGVAGLGDTQYF	TGTGCCAGCAGCTTGGGTGTTGCAGGGTTAGGAGATACGCAGTATTTT
TRBV6-5	.	TRBJ1-1	.	CASTLTANTEAFF	TGTGCCAGCACCCTGACAGCGAACACTGAAGCTTTCTTT
TRBV15	.	TRBJ2-1	.	CATSRDGRGNEQFF	TGTGCCACCAGCAGAGATGGCAGGGGAAATGAGCAGTTCTTC
TRBV19	.	TRBJ1-5	.	CASSTPGQLENQPQHF	TGTGCCAGTAGTACCCCTGGACAGTTGGAAAATCAGCCCCAGCATTTT
TRBV2	.	TRBJ2-5	.	CASSGVRWETQYF	TGTGCCAGCAGTGGGGTCAGGTGGGAGACCCAGTACTTC
TRBV2	once	TRBJ1-4	.	CASSREVAATNEKLFF	TGTGCCAGCAGCAGAGAGGTGGCAGCAACTAATGAAAAACTGTTTTTT
TRBV18	.	TRBJ2-4	TRBD2	CASSLAGTSGGLAKNIQYF	TGTGCCAGCTCCCTCGCCGGGACTAGCGGGGGGTTAGCCAAAAACATTCAGTACTTC
TRBV4-1	once	TRBJ1-2	TRBD1	CASSQVPARQGLNYGYTF	TGCGCCAGCAGCCAGGTTCCAGCCCGACAGGGCCTAAACTATGGCTACACCTTC
TRBV6-4	.	TRBJ1-1	TRBD1	CASSGTGGGAFF	TGTGCCAGCAGCGGGACAGGGGGCGGGGCTTTCTTT
TRBV2	once	TRBJ1-1	.	CASNRTPYTEAFF	TGTGCCAGCAATCGGACACCGTACACTGAAGCTTTCTTT
TRBV6-1	.	TRBJ2-3	TRBD2	CASSAGTLSGGYTDTQYF	TGTGCCAGCAGTGCCGGCACCCTTAGCGGGGGATACACAGATACGCAGTATTTT
TRBV6-5	.	TRBJ1-2	.	CASSFPTEDYGYTF	TGTGCCAGCAGTTTCCCGACCGAGGACTATGGCTACACCTTC
TRBV14	.	TRBJ2-4	.	CASSQEGGRGAKNIQYF	TGTGCCAGCAGCCAAGAGGGGGGGCGGGGAGCCAAAAACATTCAGTACTTC
TRBV6-1	.	TRBJ2-3	TRBD2	CASSEPGLASDTQYF	TGTGCCAGCAGTGAACCGGGACTAGCGTCAGATACGCAGTATTTT
TRBV9	.	TRBJ2-2	.	CASSVEGQVGGTGELFF	TGTGCCAGCAGCGTGGAGGGGCAGGTTGGGGGCACCGGGGAGCTGTTTTTT
TRBV11-2	.	TRBJ1-2	TRBD1	CASSLGMADRGSYGYTF	TGTGCCAGCAGCTTAGGCATGGCGGACAGGGGGTCTTATGGCTACACCTTC
TRBV10-2	.	TRBJ1-4	TRBD1	CASRSGQLNEKLFF	TGCGCCAGCAGATCGGGACAGCTTAATGAAAAACTGTTTTTT
TRBV27	.	TRBJ2-2	.	CASSFWGRELFF	TGTGCCAGCAGTTTCTGGGGCCGGGAGCTGTTTTTT
TRBV29-1	.	TRBJ2-1	.	CSAGSTDNEQFF	TGCAGCGCCGGTAGCACGGACAATGAGCAGTTCTTC
TRBV19	.	TRBJ1-2	.	CASSMVQGHLGYTF	TGTGCCAGTAGTATGGTACAGGGTCATTTAGGCTACACCTTC
TRBV6-6	.	TRBJ2-3	TRBD2	CASSYLAGEVDTQYF	TGTGCCAGCAGTTACCTAGCGGGGGAGGTAGATACGCAGTATTTT
TRBV6-1	.	TRBJ2-1	TRBD1	CASAGTDSFNEQFF	TGTGCCAGCGCAGGGACAGATAGTTTCAATGAGCAGTTCTTC
TRBV9	.	TRBJ1-6	.	CASSLRGNSPLHF	TGTGCCAGCAGCCTTAGGGGGAATTCACCCCTCCACTTT
TRBV18	.	TRBJ1-1	TRBD1	CASSLLSTGGTTEAFF	TGTGCCAGCTCTTTACTGTCGACAGGGGGCACCACTGAAGCTTTCTTT
TRBV28	.	TRBJ2-4	TRBD1	CASSLRGQAKNIQYF	TGTGCCAGCAGTTTAAGGGGACAGGCCAAAAACATTCAGTACTTC
TRBV19	.	TRBJ1-5	TRBD1	CASSPLAGGWGNQPQHF	TGTGCCAGTAGTCCTCTCGCAGGGGGCTGGGGGAATCAGCCCCAGCATTTT
TRBV5-4	.	TRBJ1-2	.	CASSLGAGDNGYTF	TGTGCCAGCAGCTTGGGGGCAGGGGATAATGGCTACACCTTC
TRBV28	.	TRBJ1-3	.	CASSLVQAGNTIYF	TGTGCCAGCAGTTTGGTCCAGGCTGGAAACACCATATATTTT